This T cell receptor beta chain was sequenced for a study of identical twins. Healthy Caucasians supplied all donations. Findings of the study overall: Twin pairs had excess sharing that was weaker in beta out-of-frame sequences. Invariant cells of the MAIT and iNKT types might have partly distorted the zero-insertion analyses.

Template switching added a universal primer site, and cDNA bore unique molecular identifiers. TCRdb fed the 5' RACE reads into MiXCR, producing one record per CDR3 protein. The data show about 340,000 distinct CDR3 sequences, 9% to 15% seen once. This clonotype was observed a handful of times. What it binds is unknown. With 2 bases removed from V and 0 bases from J, the gap between germline ends came to 6 bases. The CDR3 loop spans 14 amino acids. CDR1 is MNHEY, CDR2 SVGAGI, per germline. This same sample was also taken into another study, of yellow fever vaccine responses in identical twins.

The sequence was collected from a woman between 18 and 29 years old in good health. Sequenced material: CD8+ T cells sorted from blood. This sequence joins TRBV6-5 and TRBJ2-3; D is unresolved. The CDR3 DNA is TGTGCCAGCAGTTACCAGACTAGCACAGATACGCAGTATTTT. Translation gives CASSYQTSTDTQYF.